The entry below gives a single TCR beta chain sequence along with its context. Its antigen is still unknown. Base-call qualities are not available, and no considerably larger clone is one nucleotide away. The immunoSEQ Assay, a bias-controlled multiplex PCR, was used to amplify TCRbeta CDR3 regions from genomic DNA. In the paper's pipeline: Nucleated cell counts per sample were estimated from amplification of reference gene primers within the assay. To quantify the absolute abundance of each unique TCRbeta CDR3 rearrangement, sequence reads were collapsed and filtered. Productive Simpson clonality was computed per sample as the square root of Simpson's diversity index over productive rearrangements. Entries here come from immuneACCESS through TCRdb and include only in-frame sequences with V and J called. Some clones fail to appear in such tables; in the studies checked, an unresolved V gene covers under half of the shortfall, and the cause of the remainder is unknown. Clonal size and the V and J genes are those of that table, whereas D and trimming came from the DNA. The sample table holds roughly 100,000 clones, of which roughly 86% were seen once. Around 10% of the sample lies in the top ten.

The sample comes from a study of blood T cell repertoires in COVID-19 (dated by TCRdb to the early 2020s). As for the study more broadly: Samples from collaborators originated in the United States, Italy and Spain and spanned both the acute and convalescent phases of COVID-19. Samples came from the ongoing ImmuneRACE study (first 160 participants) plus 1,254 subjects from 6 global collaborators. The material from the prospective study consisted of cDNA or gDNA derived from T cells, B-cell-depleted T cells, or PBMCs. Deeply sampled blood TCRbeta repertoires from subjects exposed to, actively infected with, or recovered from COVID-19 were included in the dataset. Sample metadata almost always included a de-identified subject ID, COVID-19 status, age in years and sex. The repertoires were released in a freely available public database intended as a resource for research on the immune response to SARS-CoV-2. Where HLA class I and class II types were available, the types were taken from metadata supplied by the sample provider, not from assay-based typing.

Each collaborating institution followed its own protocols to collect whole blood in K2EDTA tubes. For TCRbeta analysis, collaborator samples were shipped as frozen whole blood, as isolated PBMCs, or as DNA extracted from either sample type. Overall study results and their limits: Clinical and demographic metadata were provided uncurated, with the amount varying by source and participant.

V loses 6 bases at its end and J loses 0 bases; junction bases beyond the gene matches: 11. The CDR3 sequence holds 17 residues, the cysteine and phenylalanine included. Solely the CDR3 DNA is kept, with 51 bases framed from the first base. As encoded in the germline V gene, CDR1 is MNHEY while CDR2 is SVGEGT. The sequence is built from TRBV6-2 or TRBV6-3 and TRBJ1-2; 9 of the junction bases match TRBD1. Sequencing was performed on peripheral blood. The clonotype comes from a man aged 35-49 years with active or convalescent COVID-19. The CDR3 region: CASSRTGTGFSNYGYTF. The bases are TGTGCCAGCAGCAGAACCGGGACAGGGTTTTCTAACTATGGCTACACCTTC.